Sequencing of this TCR beta chain was carried out in a study of T cells in Graves' hyperthyroidism and ophthalmopathy. Study-wide results and caveats: Before onset, by a median of about seven months, the model predicted ophthalmopathy.

Exclusion of a patient resulted from uncontrolled infection, other autoimmune disease, pregnancy or lactation. Clinical symptoms, serum thyroxine, TRAb, thyroid ultrasound and orbital computed tomography informed diagnoses. On this clonotype itself: Antigen unknown.

V lost 0 bases to trimming and J lost 11 bases, with 7 bases between them. There are 11 residues in the CDR3. Germline V gene sequence: CDR1 SGHTA, CDR2 FQGTGA. Amplification yielded TCR beta CDR3 regions, with RNA transcripts as the source. A set of HTBI primers served as the primers for a first-round RT-PCR of the TCR CDR3. TCRdb re-called the multiplex PCR reads with MiXCR, one entry per CDR3 protein. The repertoire consists of roughly 500,000 distinct CDR3 sequences, with 46% occurring once and the leading ten covering around a fifth. The sample consisted of peripheral blood or thyroid tissue (not recorded which). The gene calls are TRBV7-3 and TRBJ1-1, with D possibly being TRBD1 (5 bases). The TCR originated in an adult woman with Graves' disease, either hyperthyroidism or ophthalmopathy (not recorded which). The CDR3 here is CASSLTAGAFF. The DNA for the CDR3 is TGTGCCAGCAGCTTAACCGCAGGGGCTTTCTTT.